Listed here are 24 T cell receptor beta chains from one sample, sequenced in a study of early T cells in non-severe SARS-CoV-2 infection. Each CDR3 protein is one row after TCRdb ran MiXCR on the 5' RACE reads. The data hold approximately 65,000 distinct CDR3 sequences, with approximately 11% observed a single time. The source material was whole blood, sampled at baseline. These receptors were taken from an adult who was a healthcare worker with PCR-confirmed SARS-CoV-2 infection or an uninfected control (not recorded which).

This clonotype appeared a few times. The V and J genes are TRBV5-1 and TRBJ1-2; 7 bases agree with TRBD1. In germline, CDR1 is SGHRS, CDR2 YFSETQ. V shed 6 bases, J shed 2 bases, and the junction held 10 bases outside the gene matches. The CDR3 loop spans 15 amino acids. CDR3 amino acids: CASNFLTGMNYGYTF. Written as DNA, the CDR3 is TGCGCCAGCAACTTCCTGACAGGGATGAACTATGGCTACACCTTC.

The J gene is TRBJ1-1, the V gene TRBV6-1; no clear D gene. V lost 4 bases and J lost 1, with 10 bases in between. The V gene's germline CDR1 is MNHNS and CDR2 SASEGT. This CDR3 has 14 residues. CDR3 bases: TGTGCCAGCAGTGGATTACACCGGAACACTGAAGCTTTCTTT. Amino acids: CASSGLHRNTEAFF.

This clonotype appeared a few times. The chain carries TRBV10-1 and TRBJ2-3; maybe TRBD1 (5 bases). This CDR3 has 16 residues. Per the germline V gene, CDR1 is WNHNN and CDR2 is SYGVQD (reference sequence). Trimming cost V 3 bases and J 1 base, with 14 bases left between them. Written as DNA, the CDR3 is TGCGCCAGCAGTGATTCATCAGGGTTCGGCACAGATACGCAGTATTTT. This gives the protein CASSDSSGFGTDTQYF.

This clonotype was seen a handful of times. The chain is built from TRBV20-1 and TRBJ2-1; 11 bases align to TRBD2. The CDR3 sequence is 16 residues long. Per germline, CDR1 DFQATT and CDR2 SNEGSKA (reference sequence). Germline trimming cut 6 bases from V and 4 bases from J; bases unmatched to any gene: 11. This CDR3 is CSALGTSGPLYNEQFF. The CDR3 DNA follows: TGCAGTGCGCTTGGGACTAGCGGCCCCCTTTACAATGAGCAGTTCTTC.

Concerning this clonotype: One end of the junction is discordant with germline, which a read error may explain. This chain uses TRBV18 with TRBJ1-1, with TRBD1 matching 8 bases. Germline V lookup: CDR1 KGHSH, CDR2 LQKENI. The CDR3 spans 14 residues. The CDR3 nucleotides are TGTGTCAGCTCCGCGGAACAGGGGGGGACTGAAGCTTTCTTT. Protein sequence: CVSSAEQGGTEAFF.

This clonotype turned up a few times. The junction and the germline gene differ at one end; a read error may be behind it. The rearrangement uses TRBV10-1 and TRBJ1-1; tentative D call: TRBD1 (5 bases). This CDR3 has 13 residues. Germline values: CDR1 WNHNN, CDR2 SYGVQD (reference sequence). The CDR3 loop reads CASSASGDGKMNF. CDR3 DNA sequence: TGCGCCAGCAGTGCATCCGGGGACGGAAAAATGAATTTT.

This clonotype was detected only a few times. The chain links TRBV29-1 to TRBJ2-3; D is unclear. V shed 4 bases and J shed 0 bases, with 5 bases lying between them. The CDR3 runs 12 residues. Germline CDR1 and CDR2: SQVTM and ANQGSEA. This CDR3 is CSVGSSTDTQYF. The CDR3 bases are TGCAGCGTTGGGTCTAGCACAGATACGCAGTATTTT.

The chain employs TRBV30 and TRBJ1-2, with no clear D. Trimming removed 0 bases from V and 0 bases from J, with 11 bases in between. This CDR3 contains 15 residues. Germline lookup yields CDR1 GTSNPN and CDR2 SVGIG (reference sequence). CDR3 DNA sequence: TGTGCCTGGAGTGTAAATCACAGCCCTAACTATGGCTACACCTTC. It is translated as CAWSVNHSPNYGYTF.

This clonotype was observed at least ten times. The J gene is TRBJ2-5, the V gene TRBV6-1; 8 bases align to TRBD2. This CDR3 contains 15 residues. Germline lookup yields CDR1 MNHNS and CDR2 SASEGT. V lost 2 bases, J lost 1 base, and 3 bases stayed unmatched. CDR3 amino acids: CASSEQSGGQETQYF. The CDR3, as DNA: TGTGCCAGCAGTGAACAAAGCGGGGGCCAAGAGACCCAGTACTTC.

CDR3 bases: TGTGCCACCAGCAGAGAGAGGGGGAACACTGAAGCTTTCTTT. This codes for CATSRERGNTEAFF. The gene calls are TRBV15 and TRBJ1-1, with D maybe TRBD1 (5 bases). V gave up 0 bases and J gave up 1 base, with 6 bases separating them. CDR1 LNHNV and CDR2 YYDKDF come from the germline V gene (reference sequence). The CDR3 contains 14 residues.

By its share, this clonotype is medium-sized. The chain has TRBV20-1 and TRBJ2-7, with 11 bases fitting TRBD2. CDR1 is DFQATT, CDR2 SNEGSKA, per germline (reference sequence). The CDR3 sequence is 14 residues long. The ends lost 2 bases at V and 5 bases at J; junction bases unmatched: 5. CDR3 coding DNA: TGCAGTGCTAGATCTAGCGGGGGGTTCCACGAGCAGTACTTC. Residues: CSARSSGGFHEQYF.

This clonotype showed up just a few times. The chain is built from TRBV7-2 and TRBJ1-4; 8 nucleotides agree with TRBD1. Trimming at V came to 5 bases and at J to 4 bases, leaving 6 bases not matched to a gene. This CDR3 spans 15 amino acids. Germline V CDR1 and CDR2: SGHTA, FQGNSA. The CDR3 loop reads CASSRGQGGNEKLFF. The CDR3 bases are TGTGCCAGCAGCCGCGGACAGGGTGGTAATGAAAAACTGTTTTTT.

The chain has TRBV3-1 and TRBJ1-4; maybe TRBD1 (5 bases). The CDR3 extends over 13 amino acids. Germline-derived CDR1 and CDR2 are LGHDT and YNNKEL (reference sequence). Trimming left V 6 bases short and J 7 bases short, with 12 bases between. CDR3 DNA sequence: TGTGCCAGCAGGGACGGGGGACGTGAAAAACTGTTTTTT. Its translation: CASRDGGREKLFF.

This clonotype was counted a single time. The chain carries TRBV6-5 and TRBJ2-7; maybe TRBD1 (6 bases). Germline CDR1 is MNHEY and CDR2 is SVGAGI. Trimming removed 2 bases at V and 6 bases at J, with 11 bases between. CDR3 length equals 13 residues. The CDR3 spells CASSYGGWSEQYF. The DNA of the CDR3 is TGTGCCAGCAGTTACGGGGGCTGGAGCGAGCAGTACTTC.

This clonotype has a handful of counts. The V and J genes are TRBV5-1 and TRBJ2-3, with 9 bases fitting TRBD1. Germline loops: CDR1 SGHRS, CDR2 YFSETQ. The CDR3 sequence is 15 residues long. J gave up 3 bases and V 4 bases, and 6 bases lay outside the gene matches. The CDR3 protein is CASSPWTGATDTQYF. The CDR3 coding sequence is TGCGCCAGCAGCCCGTGGACAGGGGCTACAGATACGCAGTATTTT.

The chain joins TRBV7-2 to TRBJ2-1; TRBD2 agrees at 8 bases. After removal of 3 bases from V and 2 bases from J, the junction contained 0 bases not matched to a gene. The CDR3 length is 14 residues. The germline V gene has CDR1 SGHTA and CDR2 FQGNSA. The CDR3 loop is CASSLGLAYNEQFF. DNA of the CDR3: TGTGCCAGCAGCTTGGGACTAGCCTACAATGAGCAGTTCTTC.

As to this clonotype: One end of the junction does not line up with germline, which may come from a read error. The rearrangement links TRBV28 to TRBJ1-6, with a tentative D call TRBD1 (5 bases). The germline V gene encodes CDR1 MDHEN and CDR2 SYDVKM. The CDR3 has 15 amino acids. DNA of the CDR3: TGTGCCAGCAGTGGGGGGACCCGCGTAAATTCACCCCTCCATTTT. Translating gives CASSGGTRVNSPLHF.

The chain combines TRBV6-6 with TRBJ2-4; 8 positions match TRBD2. The CDR3 length is 11 residues. V shed 6 bases, J shed 13 bases, and the junction held 5 bases outside the gene matches. Germline-derived CDR1 and CDR2 are MNHNY and SVGAGI (reference sequence). The CDR3 sequence is CASSLAGKQYF. The CDR3, as DNA: TGTGCCAGCAGCCTAGCGGGCAAGCAGTACTTC.

This clonotype was seen many times. The chain is built from TRBV7-9 and TRBJ2-7, with D unclear. Trimming removed 5 bases from V and 7 bases from J, with 27 bases in between. Germline-derived CDR1 and CDR2 are SEHNR and FQNEAQ (reference sequence). This CDR3 has 17 amino acids. The CDR3 region is CASSPPQGRDRRPEQYF. CDR3 coding DNA: TGTGCCAGCAGCCCCCCCCAAGGACGTGACCGACGACCGGAGCAGTACTTC.

The rearrangement links TRBV5-4 to TRBJ2-1; D ambiguous. CDR1 SGHNT and CDR2 YYREEE come from the germline V gene (reference sequence). V lost 4 bases and J lost 2, with 7 bases in between. This CDR3 spans 13 amino acids. The CDR3 loop reads CASSGYAYNEQFF. The CDR3 nucleotides are TGTGCCAGCAGCGGATATGCCTACAATGAGCAGTTCTTC.

At least ten counts were recorded for this clonotype. The chain couples TRBV3-1 to TRBJ2-1; the match to TRBD2 covers 8 bases. V shed 0 bases and J 4 bases; nucleotides not matched to a gene: 8. Germline values: CDR1 LGHDT, CDR2 YNNKEL (reference sequence). This CDR3 spans 17 amino acids. The CDR3, as DNA: TGTGCCAGCAGCCAAGATATCGGGGGGGTTAGGTACAATGAGCAGTTCTTC. Encoded protein: CASSQDIGGVRYNEQFF.

This rearrangement joins TRBV25-1 to TRBJ2-7; 7 positions match TRBD1. Germline CDR1 is MGHDK and CDR2 is SYGVNS. This CDR3 region has 13 residues. V gave up 8 bases and J gave up 0 bases; unmatched junction bases: 4. In DNA form, the CDR3 reads TGTGCCAGCGGACGGGACAGCTCCTACGAGCAGTACTTC. It specifies CASGRDSSYEQYF.

This clonotype was seen repeatedly, ten times or more. The chain joins TRBV20-1 to TRBJ2-7, with 9 positions matching TRBD1. The CDR3 is made up of 12 amino acids. After removal of 6 bases from V and 3 bases from J, the junction contained 3 bases not matched to a gene. Germline CDR1 is DFQATT and CDR2 is SNEGSKA (reference sequence). The CDR3 region is CSAQGQGYEQYF. In DNA, the CDR3 is TGCAGTGCGCAGGGACAGGGCTACGAGCAGTACTTC.

This clonotype occurred a few times. CDR3 residues: CASSEIGAGYFF. DNA of the CDR3: TGTGCCAGCAGTGAGATTGGTGCCGGGTATTTCTTC. The V gene is TRBV2, the J gene TRBJ2-1; D call uncertain. Trimming removed 3 bases from V and 16 bases from J, with 16 bases in between. Germline V gives CDR1 SNHLY, CDR2 FYNNEI. This CDR3 is built from 12 residues.